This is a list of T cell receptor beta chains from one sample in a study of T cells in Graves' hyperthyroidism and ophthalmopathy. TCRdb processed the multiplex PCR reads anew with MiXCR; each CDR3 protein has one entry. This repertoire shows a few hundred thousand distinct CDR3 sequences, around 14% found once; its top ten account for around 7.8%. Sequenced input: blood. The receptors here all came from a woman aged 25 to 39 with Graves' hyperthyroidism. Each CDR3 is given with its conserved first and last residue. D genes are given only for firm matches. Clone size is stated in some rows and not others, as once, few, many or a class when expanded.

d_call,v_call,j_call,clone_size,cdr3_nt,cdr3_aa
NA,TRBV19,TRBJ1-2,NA,TGTGCCAGGTTCAGCGCTAACTATGGCTACACCTTC,CARFSANYGYTF
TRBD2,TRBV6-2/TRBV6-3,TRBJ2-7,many,TGTGCCAGCAGAAGGGGACTAGCGGGACCGGGCTACGAGCAGTACTTC,CASRRGLAGPGYEQYF
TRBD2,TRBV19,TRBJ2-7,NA,TGTGCCAGTAGTATAGCTAGCGGGAGCCCCTACGAGCAGTACTTC,CASSIASGSPYEQYF
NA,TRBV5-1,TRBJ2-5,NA,TGCGCCAGCAGCTTCCTGGGGATAAGTGAGCATGGGGAGACCCAGTACTTC,CASSFLGISEHGETQYF
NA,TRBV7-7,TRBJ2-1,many,TGTGCCAGCAGCTTAGCGCTCGGGATGCGGGGCCTCTACAATGAGCAGTTCTTC,CASSLALGMRGLYNEQFF
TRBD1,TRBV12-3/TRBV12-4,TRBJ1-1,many,TGTGCCAGCAGTTCCTCACAGGGGGTGGACACTGAAGCTTTCTTT,CASSSSQGVDTEAFF
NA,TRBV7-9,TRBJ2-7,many,TGTGCCAGCAGCTTATCCCACGAGCAGTACTTC,CASSLSHEQYF
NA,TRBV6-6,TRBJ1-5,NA,TGTGCCAGCAGTTACTCGAGGGAGAGCAATCAGCCCCAGCATTTT,CASSYSRESNQPQHF
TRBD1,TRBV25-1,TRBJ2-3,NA,TGTGCCAGCAGTGAAGGGGAGACAGGGGGCACAGATACGCAGTATTTT,CASSEGETGGTDTQYF
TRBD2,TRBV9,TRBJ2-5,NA,TGTGCCAGCAGCGCGGGGGGGGAAGAGACCCAGTACTTC,CASSAGGEETQYF
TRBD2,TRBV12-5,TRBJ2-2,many,TGTGCTAGTGGTTTGGCTGCGACTAGCGGGACTGTCGGGGAGCTGTTTTTT,CASGLAATSGTVGELFF
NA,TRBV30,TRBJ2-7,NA,TGTGCCTGGACCACCGGGCTCTCCTACGAGCAGTACTTC,CAWTTGLSYEQYF
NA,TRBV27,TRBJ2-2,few,TGTGCCAGCACCCAAGGGGGGCCGAACACCGGGGAGCTGTTTTTT,CASTQGGPNTGELFF
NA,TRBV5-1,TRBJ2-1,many,TGCGCCAGCAGCTTGGACGGGACTTCCTACAATGAGCAGTTCTTC,CASSLDGTSYNEQFF
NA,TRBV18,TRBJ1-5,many,TGTGCCAGCTCACCACCGTCCGGGCGCAGCAATCAGCCCCAGCATTTT,CASSPPSGRSNQPQHF
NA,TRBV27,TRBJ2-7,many,TGTGCCAGCAGTCCCGCCGGGACTCTATCCTACGAGCAGTACTTC,CASSPAGTLSYEQYF
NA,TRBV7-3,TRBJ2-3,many,TGTGCCAGCAGCCAAGGGTCGGGGATCACAGATACGCAGTATTTT,CASSQGSGITDTQYF
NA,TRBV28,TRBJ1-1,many,TGTGCCAGCAGTTTTAGGGGGGCTGGGGCTTTCTTT,CASSFRGAGAFF
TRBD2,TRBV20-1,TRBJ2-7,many,TGCAGTGCTAGAGGAGGACTAGCGGGAGTCATCTACGAGCAGTACTTC,CSARGGLAGVIYEQYF
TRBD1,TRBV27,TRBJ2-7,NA,TGTGCCAGCGGACAGGGTAAAAGCTACGAGCAGTACTTC,CASGQGKSYEQYF
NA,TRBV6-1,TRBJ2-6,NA,TGTGCCAGCAGCTTCCAGACAGGTTTTGGCTTTTCTGGGGCCAACGTCCTGACTTTC,CASSFQTGFGFSGANVLTF
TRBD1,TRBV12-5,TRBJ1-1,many,TGTGCTAGTGGCCCGACAGGGACGAACACTGAAGCTTTCTTT,CASGPTGTNTEAFF
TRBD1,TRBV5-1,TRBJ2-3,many,TGCGCCAGCGAAGGGACAGGACAAGATACGCAGTATTTT,CASEGTGQDTQYF
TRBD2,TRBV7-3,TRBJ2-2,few,TGTGCCAGCAGCTTCCCTCTCGGGACTAGCGGGAGGTCGAACACCGGGGAGCTGTTTTTT,CASSFPLGTSGRSNTGELFF
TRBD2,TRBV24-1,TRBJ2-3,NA,TGTGCCACCAGTCCAACTGGATTAGCGGGGGATTGGACAGATACGCAGTATTTT,CATSPTGLAGDWTDTQYF
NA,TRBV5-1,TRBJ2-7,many,TGCGCCAGCAGCGTAAGAGGGGATTTGGTCTACGAGCAGTACTTC,CASSVRGDLVYEQYF
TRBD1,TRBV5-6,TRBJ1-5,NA,TGTGCCAGCAGCTGGGGGACAGGGTTTCAGCCCCAGCATTTT,CASSWGTGFQPQHF
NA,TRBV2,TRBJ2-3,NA,TGTGCCAGCTCCCAAGTTCCAGATGCGCAGTATTTT,CASSQVPDAQYF
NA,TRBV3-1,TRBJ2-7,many,TGTGCCAGCAGCCAAGAATGGGGGACGGCTTACGAGCAGTACTTC,CASSQEWGTAYEQYF
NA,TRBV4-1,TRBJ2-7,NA,TGCGCCAGCAGCCGGTCGATGGGCGGGACCCCCTACGAGCAGTACTTC,CASSRSMGGTPYEQYF
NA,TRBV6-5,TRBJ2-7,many,TGTGCCAGCAGTTACTCGAGACCTCGACAGGCCTACGAGCAGTACTTC,CASSYSRPRQAYEQYF
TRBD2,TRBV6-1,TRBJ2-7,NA,TGTGCCAGCATCCTAGCGGGAGTTAACTACGAGCAGTACTTC,CASILAGVNYEQYF
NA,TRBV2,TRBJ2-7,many,TGTGCCTCGTCAGTGGAACAAACTGATCCGGGGCAGTACTTC,CASSVEQTDPGQYF
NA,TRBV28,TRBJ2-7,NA,TGTGCCAGCAGTTTAATTCCAGGGGCGAGCTACGAGCAGTACTTC,CASSLIPGASYEQYF
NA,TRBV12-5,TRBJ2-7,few,TGTGCTAGTCGGGGGCGGGTGCCCTACGAGCAGTACTTC,CASRGRVPYEQYF
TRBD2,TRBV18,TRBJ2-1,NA,TGTGCCAGCTCACCACAGCTAGCGGGGTCCTACAATGAGCAGTTCTTC,CASSPQLAGSYNEQFF
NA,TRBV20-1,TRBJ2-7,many,TGCAGTGCTAGTCGGGACGGGGCGAGATCCTACGAGCAGTACTTC,CSASRDGARSYEQYF
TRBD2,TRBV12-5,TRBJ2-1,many,TGTGCTAGTGGTTTGGTAGGCGGGAGGGCCTTCAATGAGCAGTTCTTC,CASGLVGGRAFNEQFF
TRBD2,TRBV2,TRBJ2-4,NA,TGTGCCGGCAGTGAATCATTGGCTGGGGGGGGCATTCAGTACTTC,CAGSESLAGGGIQYF
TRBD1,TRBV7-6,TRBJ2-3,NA,TGTGCCAGCAGCTTAACAGGGGCTCTCACAGATACGCAGTATTTT,CASSLTGALTDTQYF
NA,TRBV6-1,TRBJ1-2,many,TGTGCCAGCAGTGAAGCTCATATGACTAACTATGGCTACACCTTC,CASSEAHMTNYGYTF
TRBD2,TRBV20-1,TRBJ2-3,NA,TGCAGTGCGGGGGGACTAGCGGCTGATAGCACAGATACGCAGTATTTT,CSAGGLAADSTDTQYF
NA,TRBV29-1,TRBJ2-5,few,TGCAGCGGCAGACCGGGACCCCAAGAGACCCAGTACTTC,CSGRPGPQETQYF
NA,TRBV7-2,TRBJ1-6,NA,TGTGCCAGCAGCTTAGCAGCGACGGGGGGCGCCTCCAATAATTCACCCCTCCACTTT,CASSLAATGGASNNSPLHF
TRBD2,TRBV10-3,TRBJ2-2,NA,TGTGCCATCAGGGGGACTAGCGGGAGAGTGGGCACCGGGGAGCTGTTTTTT,CAIRGTSGRVGTGELFF
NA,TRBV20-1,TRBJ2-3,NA,TGCAGTGCTCCCCGTTTCCGCGGGACGAGCACAGATACGCAGTATTTT,CSAPRFRGTSTDTQYF
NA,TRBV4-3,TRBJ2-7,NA,TGCGCCAGCAGCCAAGTTGCGGATAGCTCCTACGAGCAGTACTTC,CASSQVADSSYEQYF
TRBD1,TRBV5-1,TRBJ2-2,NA,TGCGCCAGCAGCCGGGACAGCGGCACCGGGGAGCTGTTTTTT,CASSRDSGTGELFF
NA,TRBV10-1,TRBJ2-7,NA,TGCGCCAGCAGTGAGTCCGCCAGGGCGTTCAACGAGCAGTACTTC,CASSESARAFNEQYF
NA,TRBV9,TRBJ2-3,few,TGTGCCAGCGGTTGGGCCGCTAGCACAGATACGCAGTATTTT,CASGWAASTDTQYF
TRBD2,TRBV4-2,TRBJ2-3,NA,TGTGCCTCCGCACGCGAAATGGGCGGGAGCCACACAGATACGCAGTATTTT,CASAREMGGSHTDTQYF